This T cell receptor beta chain was sequenced for a study of lymphopenia after photon versus proton radiotherapy. The length of the CDR3 is 16 residues. The V gene's germline CDR1 is SGHKS and CDR2 YYEKEE (reference sequence). V gave up 3 bases and J gave up 2 bases, with 16 bases separating them. Profiled with immunoSEQ multiplex PCR; TCRdb holds only in-frame clones, not every one. The table shows around 26,000 clones, with under 95% occurring only once. This TCR was sampled from a woman aged 50 to 65 with cholangiocarcinoma. This material consisted of peripheral blood, taken from a patient treated with photon-based radiotherapy. The V and J genes are TRBV5-5 and TRBJ2-3; D may be TRBD1 (6 bases). CDR3 nucleotides: TGTGCCAGCAGCTCAAGTAGAGGGGGACACACAGATACGCAGTATTTT. Amino acid sequence: CASSSSRGGHTDTQYF.